This T cell receptor (beta chain) derives from a study of T cell responses to AZD1222 COVID-19 vaccine. Study-wide context: Analyses pooled second doses at about 4 or about 12 weeks.

Study outcomes and limitations: Two AZD1222 administrations were followed by greater Spike-specific TCR breadth and depth. Seropositive status at baseline applied to only a handful of AZD1222 recipients. The repertoires were collected only after the peak T cell response.

Germline V gene data show CDR1 as SGDLS and CDR2 as YYNGEE. V shed 0 bases and J 7 bases; nucleotides not matched to a gene: 8. The CDR3 loop spans 15 amino acids. Generated by immunoSEQ multiplex PCR, the TCRdb table keeps only in-frame clones and is missing some. The data contain under 100,000 clones, just over 85% of them singletons. Notes on this clone: The antigen is unknown.

The clonotype originates from an adult in good health. This chain joins TRBV9 and TRBJ2-7, with TRBD1 identical over 9 bases. This material consisted of peripheral blood, taken on day 0 of AZD1222 vaccination. CDR3 sequence reads: CASSVATGQGEEQYF. The CDR3 nucleotides are TGTGCCAGCAGCGTAGCTACGGGACAGGGCGAAGAGCAGTACTTC.